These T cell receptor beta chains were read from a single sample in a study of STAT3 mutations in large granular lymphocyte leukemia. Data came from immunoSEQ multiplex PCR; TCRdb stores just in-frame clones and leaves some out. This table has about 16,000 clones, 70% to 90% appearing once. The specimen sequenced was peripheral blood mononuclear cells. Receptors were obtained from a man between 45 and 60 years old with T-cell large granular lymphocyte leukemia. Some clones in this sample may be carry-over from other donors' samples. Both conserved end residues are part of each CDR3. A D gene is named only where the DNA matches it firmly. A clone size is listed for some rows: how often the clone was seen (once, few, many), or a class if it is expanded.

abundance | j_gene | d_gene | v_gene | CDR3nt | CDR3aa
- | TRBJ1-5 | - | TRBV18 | TGTGCCAGCTCACGGGGACAAGACGGTTCCCAGCATTTT | CASSRGQDGSQHF
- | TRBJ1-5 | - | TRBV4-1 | TGCGCCAGCAGCCCCGTAACCATCAATCAGCCCCAGCATTTT | CASSPVTINQPQHF
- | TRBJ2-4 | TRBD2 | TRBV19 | TGTGCCAGTAGTATTAGACTAGCGGGAGGCACGGGCAAAAACATTCAGTACTTC | CASSIRLAGGTGKNIQYF
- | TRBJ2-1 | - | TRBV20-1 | TGCAGTGCCGACGGGGACTTTGGGCAGTTCTTC | CSADGDFGQFF
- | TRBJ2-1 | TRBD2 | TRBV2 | TGTGCCAGCAGTCGGACTAGCGGGGGGAATGAGCAGTTCTTC | CASSRTSGGNEQFF
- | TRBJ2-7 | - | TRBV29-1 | TGCAGCGTTGAAGTAGGGGGTAGATTGGGTGGGAGTTACGAGCAGTACTTC | CSVEVGGRLGGSYEQYF
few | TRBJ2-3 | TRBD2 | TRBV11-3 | TGTGCCAGCAGCTCCGGAACTAGCGGGAGGACCACAGATACGCAGTATTTT | CASSSGTSGRTTDTQYF
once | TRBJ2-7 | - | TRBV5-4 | TGTGCCAGCAGCCCCGCAGGGGACTACGAGCAGTACTTC | CASSPAGDYEQYF
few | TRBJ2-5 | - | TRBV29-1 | TGCAGCGTTGAAGCGGGGTCCGGGGCCCAGTACTTC | CSVEAGSGAQYF
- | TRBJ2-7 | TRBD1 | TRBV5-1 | TGCGCCAGCAGCCAGACAGGGGGCGAGCAGTACTTC | CASSQTGGEQYF
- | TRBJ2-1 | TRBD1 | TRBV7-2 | TGTGCCAGCAGCCACCAGGGGGCTAACAATGAGCAGTTCTTC | CASSHQGANNEQFF
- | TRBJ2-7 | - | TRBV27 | TGTGCCAGCAGTTTATCGGGGCCCGGAGGTGAGCAGTACTTC | CASSLSGPGGEQYF
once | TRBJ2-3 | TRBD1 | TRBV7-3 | TGTGCCAGCAGCTTAGACAGGGCGAGCACAGATACGCAGTATTTT | CASSLDRASTDTQYF
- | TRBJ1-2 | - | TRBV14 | TGTGCCAGCAGCCAAGAGGATACCCCTGGCTATGGCTACACCTTC | CASSQEDTPGYGYTF
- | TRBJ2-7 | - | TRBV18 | TGTGCCAGCTCACCAATGAGGGAGCAGTACTTC | CASSPMREQYF
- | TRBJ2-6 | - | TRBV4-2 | TGTGCCAGCAGCCAAGCGTCAGCCCTGTCTGGGGCCAACGTCCTGACTTTC | CASSQASALSGANVLTF
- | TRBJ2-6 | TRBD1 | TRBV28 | TGTGCCAGCAGTCGAGGGGGCGGGGCCAACGTCCTGACTTTC | CASSRGGGANVLTF
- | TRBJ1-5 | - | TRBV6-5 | TGTGCCAGCAGTTACTCTCGGTATAGCAATCAGCCCCAGCATTTT | CASSYSRYSNQPQHF
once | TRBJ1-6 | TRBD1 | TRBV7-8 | TGTGCCAGCAGCAGATTACCGGGACAGGGGGCTACCAATTCACCCCTCCACTTT | CASSRLPGQGATNSPLHF
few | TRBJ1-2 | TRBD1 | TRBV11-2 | TGTGCCAGCACCGCAGGGGGGACAGCAAATGGCTACACCTTC | CASTAGGTANGYTF
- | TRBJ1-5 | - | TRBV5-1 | TGCGCCAGCAGCTTGGAGGGTACAAGGGATCAGCCCCAGCATTTT | CASSLEGTRDQPQHF
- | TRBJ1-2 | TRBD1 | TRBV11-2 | TGTGCCAGCAGCCCCCAGGCGGGACAGTATGGCTACACCTTC | CASSPQAGQYGYTF
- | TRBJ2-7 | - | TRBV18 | TGTGCCAGCTCACCACTTGGACCAGGGATGGGAGAGCAGTACTTC | CASSPLGPGMGEQYF
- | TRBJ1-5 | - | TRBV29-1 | TGCAGCGTGGGGGGGAGTCCTAATCAGCCCCAGCATTTT | CSVGGSPNQPQHF